The 4 T cell receptor beta chains given below trace back to one sample, sequenced in a study of cytomegalovirus exposure and HLA in healthy donors (dated 2017 in TCRdb). The library came from the immunoSEQ multiplex PCR assay. For the multiplex PCR, a mixture combining 60 forward primers for TCR Vbeta segments and 13 reverse primers for TCR Jbeta segments was used. The clones in this table, taken by TCRdb from immuneACCESS, are in-frame only. Not every clone is retained; where verified, under half of the shortfall comes from an unresolved V gene, and the cause of the rest is unknown. Recorded for this sample are approximately 150,000 clones; 73% of them occurred a single time. Of the sample, about 1.5% is held by the ten largest clones. The sample consisted of PBMCs. The receptors stem from a woman younger than 30 in good health and CMV-seronegative.

The rearrangement uses TRBV7-8 and TRBJ2-5; D remains unclear. The CDR3 loop spans 13 amino acids. Germline CDR1 SGHVS, CDR2 FQNEAQ. The V end lost 1 base, the J end lost 2 bases, and 5 bases lay between the germline ends. The DNA for the CDR3 is TGTGCCAGCAGCTTAGTCATGCAAGAGACCCAGTACTTC. Protein product: CASSLVMQETQYF. Full variable domain (missing parts from reference TRBV7-8 and TRBJ2-5): GAGVSQSPRYKVAKRGQDVALRCDPISGHVSLFWYQQALGQGPEFLTYFQNEAQLDKSGLPSDRFFAERPEGSVSTLKIQRTQQEDSAVYLCASSLVMQETQYFGPGTRLLVL.

V is TRBV18 and J is TRBJ1-1; D is uncertain. Germline loops: CDR1 KGHSH, CDR2 LQKENI. Trimming cost V 0 bases and J 5 bases, with 19 bases left between them. CDR3 length equals 17 residues. CDR3 in DNA: TGTGCCAGCTCACCACCGCGGGGAGATGCTAGGCAGACTGAAGCTTTCTTT. It encodes CASSPPRGDARQTEAFF. Full variable domain (missing parts from reference TRBV18 and TRBJ1-1): NAGVMQNPRHLVRRRGQEARLRCSPMKGHSHVYWYRQLPEEGLKFMVYLQKENIIDESGMPKERFSAEFPKEGPSILRIQQVVRGDSAAYFCASSPPRGDARQTEAFFGQGTRLTVV.

This chain joins TRBV5-5 and TRBJ2-7, with 9 bases aligning to TRBD1. J was trimmed by 3 bases and V by 3 bases; bases with no gene match: 4. In germline, CDR1 is SGHKS, CDR2 YYEKEE (reference sequence). The CDR3 spans 14 residues. CDR3 DNA sequence: TGTGCCAGCAGCTGGAGGACAGGGGACTACGAGCAGTACTTC. Protein: CASSWRTGDYEQYF.

In this sample, this clone turned up a few times. The chain uses TRBV2 and TRBJ2-7; a possible D gene is TRBD1 (6 bases). Germline V gene lookup returns CDR1 SNHLY and CDR2 FYNNEI. Trimming took off 3 bases at V and 2 bases at J, with 11 bases between the two ends. The CDR3 has 14 residues. CDR3 loop: CASSEAGTTYEQYF. The CDR3 DNA reads as TGTGCCAGCAGTGAGGCAGGGACAACCTACGAGCAGTACTTC.